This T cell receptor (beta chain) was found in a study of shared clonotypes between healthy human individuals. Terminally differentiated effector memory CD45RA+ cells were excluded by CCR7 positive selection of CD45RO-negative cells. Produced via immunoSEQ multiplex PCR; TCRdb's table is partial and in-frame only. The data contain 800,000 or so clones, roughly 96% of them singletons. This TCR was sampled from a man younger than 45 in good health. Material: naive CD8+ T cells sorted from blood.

CDR3 sequence (DNA): TGTGCCAGCAGCCATGGGGTCGGTTACGAGCAGTACTTC. It translates to CASSHGVGYEQYF. The V call is TRBV14, the J call TRBJ2-7; D is ambiguous. The V gene's germline CDR1 is SGHDN and CDR2 FVKESK. V lost 3 bases and J 4 bases, leaving 10 bases between the germline ends. The CDR3 length is 13 residues. Complete variable domain (other parts from reference TRBV14 and TRBJ2-7): EAGVTQFPSHSVIEKGQTVTLRCDPISGHDNLYWYRRVMGKEIKFLLHFVKESKQDESGMPNNRFLAERTGGTYSTLKVQPAELEDSGVYFCASSHGVGYEQYFGPGTRLTVT.